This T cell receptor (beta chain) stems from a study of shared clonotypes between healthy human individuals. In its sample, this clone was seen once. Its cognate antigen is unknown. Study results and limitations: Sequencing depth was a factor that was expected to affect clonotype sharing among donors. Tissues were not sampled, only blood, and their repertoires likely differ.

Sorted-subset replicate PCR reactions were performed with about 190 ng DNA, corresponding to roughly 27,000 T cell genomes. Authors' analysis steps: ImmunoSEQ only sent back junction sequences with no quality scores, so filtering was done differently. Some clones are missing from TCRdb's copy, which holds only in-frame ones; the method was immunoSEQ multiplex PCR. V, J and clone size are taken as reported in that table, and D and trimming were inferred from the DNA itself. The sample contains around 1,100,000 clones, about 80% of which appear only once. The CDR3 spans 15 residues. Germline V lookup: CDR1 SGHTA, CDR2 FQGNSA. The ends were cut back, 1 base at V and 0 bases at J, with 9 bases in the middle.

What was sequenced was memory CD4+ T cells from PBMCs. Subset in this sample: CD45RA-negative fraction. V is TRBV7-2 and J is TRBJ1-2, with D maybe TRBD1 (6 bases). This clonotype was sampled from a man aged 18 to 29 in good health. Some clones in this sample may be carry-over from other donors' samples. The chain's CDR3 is CASSLGTVSNYGYTF. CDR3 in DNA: TGTGCCAGCAGCTTAGGGACAGTGTCTAACTATGGCTACACCTTC. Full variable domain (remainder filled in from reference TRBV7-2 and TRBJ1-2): GAGVSQSPSNKVTEKGKDVELRCDPISGHTALYWYRQSLGQGLEFLIYFQGNSAPDKSGLPSDRFSAERTGGSVSTLTIQRTQQEDSAVYLCASSLGTVSNYGYTFGSGTRLTVV.